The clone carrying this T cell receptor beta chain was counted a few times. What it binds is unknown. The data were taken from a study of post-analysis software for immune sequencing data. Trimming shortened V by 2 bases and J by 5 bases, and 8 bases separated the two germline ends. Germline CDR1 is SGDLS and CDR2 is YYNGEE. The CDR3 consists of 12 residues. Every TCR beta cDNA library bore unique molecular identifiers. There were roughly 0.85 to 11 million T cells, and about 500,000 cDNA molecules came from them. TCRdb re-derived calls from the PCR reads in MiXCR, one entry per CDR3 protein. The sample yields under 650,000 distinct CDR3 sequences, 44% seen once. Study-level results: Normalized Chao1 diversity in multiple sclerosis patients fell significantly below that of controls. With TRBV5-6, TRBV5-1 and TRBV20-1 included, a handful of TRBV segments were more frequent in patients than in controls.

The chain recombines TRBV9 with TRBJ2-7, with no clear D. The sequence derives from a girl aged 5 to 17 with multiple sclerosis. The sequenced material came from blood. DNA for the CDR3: TGTGCCAGCAGCGTCGGTTTCGACGAGCAGTACTTC. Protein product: CASSVGFDEQYF. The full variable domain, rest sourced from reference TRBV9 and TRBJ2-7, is DSGVTQTPKHLITATGQRVTLRCSPRSGDLSVYWYQQSLDQGLQFLIQYYNGEERAKGNILERFSAQQFPDLHSELNLSSLELGDSALYFCASSVGFDEQYFGPGTRLTVT.